One and the same sample provided the 12 T cell receptor beta chains below, sequenced in a study of PD-L1 blockade in urothelial cancer. Only in-frame clones appear in the TCRdb table, and some are missing; sequencing was by immunoSEQ multiplex PCR. The sample includes 45,000 to 60,000 clones, about 87% seen only once; the top ten take about 5.8%. This material consisted of PBMCs, taken around atezolizumab (anti-PD-L1) treatment. These receptors came from a man between 35 and 55 years old with urothelial cancer.

The J gene is TRBJ2-5, the V gene TRBV5-8; 7 nucleotides align to TRBD2. Losses at the gene ends were 7 bases for V and 5 bases for J; bases not matched to a gene: 5. Germline CDR1 and CDR2: SGHTS and YDEGEE. This CDR3 contains 12 residues. CDR3 protein: CASGREWETQYF. CDR3 sequence (DNA): TGTGCCAGCGGGAGGGAGTGGGAGACCCAGTACTTC.

The rearrangement links TRBV19 to TRBJ1-2, with D unresolved. This CDR3 is 14 amino acids long. V was pared by 5 bases and J by 4 bases, with 14 bases between. Germline V gene sequence: CDR1 LNHDA, CDR2 SQIVND (reference sequence). CDR3 sequence reads: CASSPSGWFYGYTF. CDR3 DNA: TGTGCCAGTAGTCCCTCCGGTTGGTTCTATGGCTACACCTTC.

CDR3 nucleotides: TGTGCCAGCAGTTTTCCTAGCGGGAGTTCCGAGCAGTACTTC. Its protein is CASSFPSGSSEQYF. The rearrangement links TRBV28 to TRBJ2-7; TRBD2 agrees at 10 bases. Unmatched junction bases numbered 5, after V lost 3 bases and J lost 6 bases. Germline V gives CDR1 MDHEN, CDR2 SYDVKM. The CDR3 is made up of 14 amino acids.

This clone was recorded a few times. The V gene is TRBV6-1, the J gene TRBJ2-2; 7 nucleotides align to TRBD1. CDR1 MNHNS and CDR2 SASEGT come from the germline V gene. Trimming took 6 bases from V and 7 from J; bases not matched to a gene: 8. This CDR3 spans 14 amino acids. The CDR3 protein is CASSHGTVGGELFF. The CDR3 DNA sequence: TGTGCCAGCAGCCACGGGACAGTCGGCGGGGAGCTGTTTTTT.

The chain combines TRBV19 with TRBJ1-1, with D tentatively TRBD1 (5 bases). Trimming stripped 0 bases from V and 5 bases from J, with 13 bases between. This CDR3 contains 15 residues. The V gene's germline CDR1 is LNHDA and CDR2 SQIVND (reference sequence). CDR3 in DNA: TGTGCCAGTAGTATAGATAACAGGTCGGGTACTGAAGCTTTCTTT. Its protein product is CASSIDNRSGTEAFF.

The gene calls are TRBV9 and TRBJ1-2; tentatively, D is TRBD1 (5 bases). This CDR3 is built from 13 residues. V shed 3 bases and J shed 2 bases, with 8 bases lying between them. CDR1 and CDR2 (germline): SGDLS, YYNGEE. CDR3 region: CASSAQVNYGYTF. DNA of the CDR3: TGTGCCAGCAGCGCACAGGTGAACTATGGCTACACCTTC.

The chain joins TRBV28 to TRBJ1-1; 7 bases map to TRBD1. The CDR3 has 14 amino acids. Germline V gene data show CDR1 as MDHEN and CDR2 as SYDVKM. V lost 2 bases and J lost 4; bases outside the gene matches: 4. The CDR3 loop reads CASSLNRGGTEAFF. The CDR3 DNA reads TGTGCCAGCAGTTTAAACAGGGGCGGCACTGAAGCTTTCTTT.

The chain combines TRBV28 with TRBJ2-5, with D possibly being TRBD1 (5 bases). V was trimmed by 6 bases and J by 3 bases, leaving 20 bases between them. The germline V gene has CDR1 MDHEN and CDR2 SYDVKM. CDR3 size: 16 residues. The CDR3 protein is CASRPSAGRRKETQYF. Here the CDR3 DNA reads TGTGCCAGCAGACCCTCCGCAGGGCGACGAAAAGAGACCCAGTACTTC.

This sequence joins TRBV27 and TRBJ2-5; tentative D call: TRBD2 (7 bases). Trimming removed 6 bases from V and 6 bases from J, with 20 bases in between. CDR3 length: 15 amino acids. The germline V gene has CDR1 MNHEY and CDR2 SMNVEV (reference sequence). CDR3 residues: CASRSQEGGKQTQYF. In DNA, the CDR3 is TGTGCCAGCAGGTCACAGGAGGGGGGGAAACAGACCCAGTACTTC.

This chain links TRBV6-5 with TRBJ1-1; TRBD1 matches at 8 bases. Trimming at V came to 6 bases and at J to 8 bases, leaving 8 bases not matched to a gene. Germline lookup yields CDR1 MNHEY and CDR2 SVGAGI. The CDR3 runs to 13 residues. CDR3 DNA: TGTGCCAGCAGGATAATGGGACAGGCGGAAGCTTTCTTT. Amino acids: CASRIMGQAEAFF.

This clone has just a few counts. The rearrangement links TRBV2 to TRBJ2-1; possibly TRBD2 for D (7 bases). The germline V gene encodes CDR1 SNHLY and CDR2 FYNNEI. The length of the CDR3 is 13 residues. V dropped 7 bases and J dropped 8 bases, with 15 bases sitting between them. The CDR3 is CASNYREGDEQFF. For the CDR3, the DNA is TGTGCCAGCAACTACAGGGAGGGGGATGAGCAGTTCTTC.

The V gene is TRBV27, the J gene TRBJ2-2; the match to TRBD2 covers 7 bases. V was clipped by 6 bases and J by 2 bases; unmatched bases: 3. Per germline, CDR1 MNHEY and CDR2 SMNVEV (reference sequence). This CDR3 has 14 residues. This CDR3 is CASRAGLNTGELFF. CDR3 coding DNA: TGTGCCAGCAGAGCGGGACTCAACACCGGGGAGCTGTTTTTT.